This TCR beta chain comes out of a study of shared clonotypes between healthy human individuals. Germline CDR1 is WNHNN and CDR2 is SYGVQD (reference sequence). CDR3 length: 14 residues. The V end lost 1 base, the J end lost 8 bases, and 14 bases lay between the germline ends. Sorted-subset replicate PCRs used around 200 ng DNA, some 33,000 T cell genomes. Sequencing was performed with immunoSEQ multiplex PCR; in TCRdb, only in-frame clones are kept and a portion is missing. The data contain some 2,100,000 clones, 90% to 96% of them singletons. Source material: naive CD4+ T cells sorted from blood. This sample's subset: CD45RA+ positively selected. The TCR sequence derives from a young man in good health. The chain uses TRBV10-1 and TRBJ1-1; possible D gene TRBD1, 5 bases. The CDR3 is CASSEYRQSLEAFF. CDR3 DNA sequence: TGCGCCAGCAGTGAGTACCGACAGAGCCTGGAAGCTTTCTTT.